Sequencing of this TCR beta chain was carried out in a study of blood T cell repertoires in COVID-19. Study-level background: Specimens from acute and convalescent COVID-19 originated in the United States, Italy and Spain. PBMCs, B-cell-depleted T cells, or T cells provided the cDNA or gDNA that made up the material.

Original handling: The assay estimated nucleated cells by amplifying reference gene primers. Using immunoSEQ multiplex PCR, the repertoire was profiled, and TCRdb retains in-frame clones only, with some absent. V, J and clone size reflect that table, while D and trimming were determined from the DNA. The sample has about 21,000 clones, roughly 91% seen once; the top ten hold around 18%. The CDR3 has 15 amino acids. CDR1 GTSNPN and CDR2 SVGIG come from the germline V gene (reference sequence). In its sample, this clone was seen once. This TCR derives from a man aged 65 to 85 with active COVID-19. V gene TRBV30 combines with J gene TRBJ1-2; 7 positions match TRBD1. Sample: peripheral blood. CDR3 nucleotide sequence: TGTGCTTATATCCCAGGGACAGTTAATAACTATGGCTACACCTTC. Encoded protein: CAYIPGTVNNYGYTF.